This TCR beta chain was captured in a study of CD8 T cells in ankylosing spondylitis. TCRdb recomputed calls from the 5' RACE reads with MiXCR, one row per CDR3 protein. This table has roughly 90,000 distinct CDR3 sequences, roughly 8.3% appearing once. The CDR3 has 15 amino acids. The ends were cut back, 1 base at V and 7 bases at J, with 14 bases in the middle. Germline assignment: CDR1 SGHVS and CDR2 FNYEAQ. This clonotype came up many times. The chain joins TRBV7-6 to TRBJ1-5; unclear D gene. The sample comprised blood, either unsorted or a sorted T cell fraction (not recorded which). This receptor was taken from a male donor with ankylosing spondylitis or in good health (not recorded which). DNA for the CDR3: TGTGCCAGCAGCTTAGAATCGGCCTCGGGCCAGCCCCAGCATTTT. This sequence encodes CASSLESASGQPQHF.